The 27 T cell receptor beta chains presented below share a single source sample, sequenced in a study of read filtering for tumor transcriptome and immune sequencing. The library was built from roughly 400 ng RNA with molecular barcoded adaptors for alpha/delta and beta/gamma chains. TCRdb itself ran the reads through MiXCR, one entry per CDR3 protein. The sample contains 40,000 or so distinct CDR3 sequences, more than 13% of which appear only once. Sequencing input: a population of CD138-negative cells sorted from bone marrow. The receptor set was obtained from a donor at least 40 years old with multiple myeloma.

This clonotype was found many times. The chain couples TRBV11-3 to TRBJ2-7, with D unresolved. Germline V gene lookup returns CDR1 SGHNT and CDR2 YENEEA. The CDR3 covers 14 residues. V lost 5 bases and J 1 base, leaving 12 bases between the germline ends. The CDR3 bases are TGTGCCAGCAGCGCAATAAAGGCTTCCTACGAGCAGTACTTC. It encodes CASSAIKASYEQYF.

In its sample, this clonotype was seen many times. The chain has TRBV7-6 and TRBJ2-3; D unclear. Per the germline V gene, CDR1 is SGHVS and CDR2 is FNYEAQ. The CDR3 extends over 11 amino acids. V lost 5 bases, J lost 5 bases, and 5 bases lay in between. In DNA, the CDR3 is TGTGCCAGCAGCGATGGAGATACGCAGTATTTT. Residues: CASSDGDTQYF.

In its sample, this clonotype was seen many times. CDR3 in DNA: TGTGCCAGCAGCCAAAGGGTACAGGTGAACACTGAAGCTTTCTTT. Its translation: CASSQRVQVNTEAFF. The chain links TRBV28 to TRBJ1-1, with TRBD1 as a possible D gene (5 bases). Germline CDR1 reads MDHEN; CDR2 reads SYDVKM. This CDR3 contains 15 residues. Deletions cut 6 bases from V and 0 bases from J, with 14 bases between.

This clonotype was recorded at least ten times. J is TRBJ2-3 and V is TRBV7-9, with 10 bases aligning to TRBD2. The CDR3 extends over 14 amino acids. Germline trimming cut 3 bases from V and 3 bases from J; bases unmatched to any gene: 0. The V gene's germline CDR1 is SEHNR and CDR2 FQNEAQ (reference sequence). Here the CDR3 DNA reads TGTGCCAGCAGCTTTAGCGGGGGGACAGATACGCAGTATTTT. Translated: CASSFSGGTDTQYF.

This clonotype was seen at least ten times. The chain links TRBV28 to TRBJ1-4; TRBD1 aligns across 7 bases. CDR3 length: 17 residues. V was pared by 5 bases and J by 4 bases, with 13 bases of the junction left unmatched. Germline CDR1 MDHEN, CDR2 SYDVKM. The CDR3, as DNA: TGTGCCAGCAGTGTGACAGGGAGGTTCGCGGGTAATGAAAAACTGTTTTTT. This codes for CASSVTGRFAGNEKLFF.

In its sample, this clonotype was seen many times. The chain recombines TRBV30 with TRBJ1-2, with D possibly being TRBD1 (6 bases). The germline CDR1 and CDR2 sequences are GTSNPN and SVGIG (reference sequence). V was pared by 0 bases and J by 8 bases, with 7 bases between. The CDR3 sequence is 11 residues long. Here the CDR3 reads CAWSVQGGYTF. As DNA, the CDR3 is TGTGCCTGGAGTGTCCAGGGGGGCTACACCTTC.

At least ten counts were recorded for this clonotype. This chain connects TRBV12-5 to TRBJ2-5; TRBD2 agrees at 11 bases. Unmatched junction bases numbered 7, after V lost 5 bases and J lost 2 bases. Germline V gene lookup returns CDR1 LGHNT and CDR2 FRNRAP. The CDR3 contains 16 residues. The CDR3 region has the DNA TGTGCTAGTGGTCCGGGACTAGCGGAGACTCAAGAGACCCAGTACTTC. Translated: CASGPGLAETQETQYF.

Many counts were recorded for this clonotype. The chain uses TRBV11-3 and TRBJ2-1, with 12 bases matching TRBD2. CDR1 and CDR2 (germline): SGHNT, YENEEA. After removal of 5 bases from V and 1 base from J, the junction contained 18 bases not matched to a gene. CDR3 length equals 21 residues. The DNA of the CDR3 is TGTGCCAGCAGCGATACAAAATTCGCGACTAGCGGGAGTAGGTCCTACAATGAGCAGTTCTTC. This codes for CASSDTKFATSGSRSYNEQFF.

This clonotype appeared a few times. J is TRBJ1-1 and V is TRBV15; D is possibly TRBD1 (5 bases). The CDR3 runs 14 residues. Trimming took off 8 bases at V and 11 bases at J, with 24 bases between the two ends. Germline values: CDR1 LNHNV, CDR2 YYDKDF (reference sequence). CDR3 amino acids: CATCTQAGNGMAFF. As DNA, the CDR3 is TGTGCCACCTGCACCCAAGCAGGGAACGGGATGGCTTTCTTT.

This clonotype occurred many times. This chain links TRBV5-1 with TRBJ2-2, with 8 bases fitting TRBD1. In germline, CDR1 is SGHRS, CDR2 YFSETQ. The CDR3 totals 15 residues. J lost 1 base, V lost 4 bases, and 3 bases had no gene match. CDR3 protein: CASSPGTGNTGELFF. DNA of the CDR3: TGCGCCAGCAGCCCCGGGACAGGGAACACCGGGGAGCTGTTTTTT.

This clonotype has at least ten counts. The V call is TRBV20-1, the J call TRBJ2-1, with 9 bases matching TRBD2. Germline-derived CDR1 and CDR2 are DFQATT and SNEGSKA (reference sequence). The V gene end was trimmed by 6 bases and the J gene end by 8 bases; junction bases not matched to a gene: 8. This CDR3 contains 13 residues. The CDR3 nucleotides read TGCAGTGCCCCCCCAGCGGGAGGCGATGAGCAGTTCTTC. Translated, it gives CSAPPAGGDEQFF.

Many counts were recorded for this clonotype. The chain has TRBV5-1 and TRBJ1-1; 7 nucleotides align to TRBD1. CDR1 is SGHRS, CDR2 YFSETQ, per germline. V was clipped by 4 bases and J by 4 bases; unmatched bases: 10. The CDR3 has 15 residues. CDR3 loop: CASSERTGPTTEAFF. For the CDR3, the DNA is TGCGCCAGCAGCGAAAGGACAGGACCGACCACTGAAGCTTTCTTT.

Turning to this clonotype: This sequence is one base from a far larger clone and is likely a read error. The rearrangement uses TRBV12-3 or TRBV12-4 and TRBJ2-7; 9 nucleotides agree with TRBD1. CDR3 length: 14 amino acids. Losses at the gene ends were 5 bases for V and 6 bases for J; bases not matched to a gene: 8. CDR3 coding DNA: TGTGCCAGCAGTGCCGGGACAGGGTTTTCCGAGCAGTACTTC. It is translated as CASSAGTGFSEQYF.

In its sample, this clonotype was seen many times. V gene TRBV20-1 combines with J gene TRBJ2-3; tentatively, D is TRBD1 or TRBD2 (5 bases each). Per the germline V gene, CDR1 is DFQATT and CDR2 is SNEGSKA (reference sequence). The CDR3 is 16 residues long. Trimming took 7 bases from V and 0 from J, leaving 20 bases between them. This CDR3 is CSETGPSAPSTDTQYF. The CDR3 nucleotides are TGCAGTGAAACGGGACCGAGTGCCCCGAGCACAGATACGCAGTATTTT.

The sample holds many counts of this clonotype. The rearrangement joins TRBV3-1 to TRBJ2-2; the D is unclear. V was shortened by 7 bases and J by 2 bases, with 11 bases between the two germline ends. The CDR3 totals 14 residues. Germline CDR1 reads LGHDT; CDR2 reads YNNKEL (reference sequence). The CDR3, as DNA: TGTGCCAGCACCCTAATGGCTAACACCGGGGAGCTGTTTTTT. As protein: CASTLMANTGELFF.

Ten or more counts support this clonotype. The chain combines TRBV5-1 with TRBJ2-2, with 7 bases that match TRBD1. This CDR3 comprises 15 residues. Germline CDR1 SGHRS, CDR2 YFSETQ. The trim removed 4 bases at V and 4 bases at J, leaving 7 bases unmatched. CDR3 protein: CASSESGGSTGELFF. CDR3 in DNA: TGCGCCAGCAGCGAGTCAGGGGGAAGCACCGGGGAGCTGTTTTTT.

This clonotype was seen at least ten times. V is TRBV7-6 and J is TRBJ2-2; TRBD2 matches at 8 bases. V gave up 5 bases and J gave up 1 base; unmatched junction bases: 6. The CDR3 is made up of 16 amino acids. In germline, CDR1 is SGHVS, CDR2 FNYEAQ. Written as DNA, the CDR3 is TGTGCCAGCAGCCGTCGTCTAGCGGGGAACACCGGGGAGCTGTTTTTT. Protein sequence: CASSRRLAGNTGELFF.

Ten or more counts support this clonotype. The CDR3 DNA follows: TGCAGTGCTAGTACTAGCGGATACGATTACAATGAGCAGTTCTTC. This gives the protein CSASTSGYDYNEQFF. This sequence joins TRBV20-1 and TRBJ2-1; TRBD2 matches 8 bases. This CDR3 spans 15 amino acids. Germline loops: CDR1 DFQATT, CDR2 SNEGSKA (reference sequence). The V gene end was trimmed by 3 bases and the J gene end by 4 bases; junction bases not matched to a gene: 8.

This rearrangement joins TRBV20-1 to TRBJ1-4; no clear D gene. This CDR3 contains 17 residues. Germline CDR1 DFQATT, CDR2 SNEGSKA (reference sequence). The V end lost 2 bases, the J end lost 10 bases, and 26 bases lay between the germline ends. CDR3 DNA sequence: TGCAGTGCTAGACTCGGGGAGGGCAGGAGATCGTCTGGAAAACTGTTTTTT. It codes for CSARLGEGRRSSGKLFF.

By its share, this clonotype is medium-sized. The chain uses TRBV20-1 and TRBJ2-1; D perhaps matches TRBD1 (7 bases). The length of the CDR3 is 15 residues. Trimming took off 1 base at V and 4 bases at J, with 14 bases between the two ends. The germline V gene has CDR1 DFQATT and CDR2 SNEGSKA (reference sequence). The CDR3 loop is CSARGKAGGYNEQFF. CDR3 in DNA: TGCAGTGCTAGAGGGAAGGCAGGGGGGTACAATGAGCAGTTCTTC.

Details on this clonotype: A much bigger clone sits one base away, suggesting this may be a read error. The V and J genes are TRBV3-1 and TRBJ2-7, with D perhaps TRBD2 (6 bases). Trimming pared 3 bases from V and 5 bases from J, leaving 14 bases between. This CDR3 is 14 amino acids long. CDR1 LGHDT and CDR2 YNNKEL come from the germline V gene (reference sequence). The CDR3 sequence: CASSHLRRGNEQYF. The DNA of the CDR3 is TGTGCCAGCAGCCATCTCAGGAGGGGAAACGAGCAGTACTTC.

This clonotype has at least ten counts. This sequence joins TRBV6-1 and TRBJ2-1; the match to TRBD2 covers 8 bases. The V gene end was trimmed by 6 bases and the J gene end by 7 bases; junction bases not matched to a gene: 11. From germline, CDR1 is MNHNS and CDR2 SASEGT. The CDR3 has 15 residues. The CDR3 DNA sequence: TGTGCCAGCAGGGGGACTAGGATTGGCCTTAATGAGCAGTTCTTC. Translated, it gives CASRGTRIGLNEQFF.

This clonotype was detected ten times or more. The chain uses TRBV9 and TRBJ2-3; 9 bases are a match to TRBD2. This CDR3 is built from 14 residues. Germline V gene sequence: CDR1 SGDLS, CDR2 YYNGEE. V lost 4 bases, J lost 5 bases, and 5 bases stayed unmatched. CDR3 nucleotides: TGTGCCAGCAGCCGCAGTAGCGGGGGAGATACGCAGTATTTT. It codes for CASSRSSGGDTQYF.

Only one count was recorded for this clonotype. The gene calls are TRBV5-5 and TRBJ2-5; tentative D call: TRBD2 (7 bases). This CDR3 is 14 amino acids long. Between the trimmed V and J ends, which lost 5 bases and 3 bases, there was a span of 14 bases. Germline assignment: CDR1 SGHKS and CDR2 YYEKEE (reference sequence). The CDR3 is CASRRKGGEETQYF. In DNA form, the CDR3 reads TGTGCCAGCAGGAGAAAGGGGGGGGAAGAGACCCAGTACTTC.

Ten or more counts support this clonotype. V usage is TRBV11-2 and J usage is TRBJ2-7; no firm D call. Trimming removed 2 bases at V and 3 bases at J, with 8 bases between. This CDR3 has 13 amino acids. Germline V gives CDR1 SGHAT, CDR2 FQNNGV. The CDR3 reads CASSLNLLYEQYF. The CDR3 DNA sequence: TGTGCCAGCAGCTTAAACCTTCTCTACGAGCAGTACTTC.

Many counts were recorded for this clonotype. J is TRBJ2-1 and V is TRBV7-9, with D unresolved. This CDR3 spans 13 amino acids. Germline-derived CDR1 and CDR2 are SEHNR and FQNEAQ (reference sequence). Trimming left V 8 bases short and J 10 bases short, with 18 bases between. The DNA for the CDR3 is TGTGCCAGCCAAAAGTCCGGAAGTGGCGAGCAGTTCTTC. Translation gives CASQKSGSGEQFF.

There are many counts of this clonotype. The V gene is TRBV3-1, the J gene TRBJ1-1; TRBD1 is a possible D gene (5 bases). This CDR3 comprises 14 residues. Germline V CDR1 and CDR2: LGHDT, YNNKEL (reference sequence). Trimming removed 1 base from V and 1 base from J, with 7 bases in between. CDR3 protein: CASSQVQGNTEAFF. CDR3 bases: TGTGCCAGCAGCCAAGTTCAGGGGAACACTGAAGCTTTCTTT.